Shown below are 27 T cell receptor beta chains from a single sample sequenced in a study of shared clonotypes between healthy human individuals. The method was immunoSEQ multiplex PCR; TCRdb's version includes in-frame clones alone and lacks a portion of them. The sample lists 2,500,000 or so clones, around 92% seen once, with about 0.41% in the top ten. The sequencing sample was made of naive CD4+ T cells from PBMCs. Subset specified: CD45RA+ positively selected. The receptors shown here come from a man in his late teens or twenties in good health. Some clones in this sample may be carry-over from other donors' samples.

Concerning this clone itself: Within the sample, other DNA sequences also encode this same CDR3. The J gene is TRBJ1-1, the V gene TRBV28; D unresolved. Per the germline V gene, CDR1 is MDHEN and CDR2 is SYDVKM. The V gene lost 8 bases and the J gene lost 4 bases, with 8 bases spanning the gap. The CDR3 spans 11 residues. CDR3: CASLTSTEAFF. The CDR3 coding sequence is TGTGCCAGCCTTACGTCCACTGAAGCTTTCTTT.

V and J are TRBV13 and TRBJ2-3; no firm D call. CDR1 and CDR2 (germline): PRHDT, FYEKMQ (reference sequence). The CDR3 length is 17 residues. V was pared by 7 bases and J by 0 bases, with 20 bases between. The CDR3 DNA sequence: TGTGCCAGCACCCATCTGATGGCGGTAACTAGCACAGATACGCAGTATTTT. This translates into CASTHLMAVTSTDTQYF.

The CDR3 sequence: CASSSQGGLAGNQPQHF. The DNA of the CDR3 is TGTGCCAGCAGCTCCCAGGGTGGGCTGGCGGGCAATCAGCCCCAGCATTTT. The chain combines TRBV7-9 with TRBJ1-5, with D possibly matching TRBD1 (5 bases). This CDR3 spans 17 amino acids. V shed 4 bases and J shed 2 bases, with 18 bases lying between them. Germline CDR1 reads SEHNR; CDR2 reads FQNEAQ (reference sequence).

The V gene is TRBV4-2, the J gene TRBJ2-4, with D unresolved. The CDR3 is made up of 14 amino acids. The V and J ends lost 0 bases and 6 bases respectively, with 9 bases between them. CDR1 is LGHNA, CDR2 YNFKEQ, per germline. The CDR3 DNA reads as TGTGCCAGCAGCCAAGAGGTTTCTCCAAACATTCAGTACTTC. Protein product: CASSQEVSPNIQYF.

The chain joins TRBV9 to TRBJ1-3; D gene ambiguous. Trimming took off 3 bases at V and 0 bases at J, with 7 bases between the two ends. The CDR3 is 14 residues long. Germline V gene lookup returns CDR1 SGDLS and CDR2 YYNGEE. This chain's CDR3 is CASSARGSGNTIYF. CDR3 DNA: TGTGCCAGCAGCGCCCGGGGCTCTGGAAACACCATATATTTT. The full variable domain, in which reference TRBV9 and TRBJ1-3 provide the parts outside the CDR3, is DSGVTQTPKHLITATGQRVTLRCSPRSGDLSVYWYQQSLDQGLQFLIQYYNGEERAKGNILERFSAQQFPDLHSELNLSSLELGDSALYFCASSARGSGNTIYFGEGSWLTVV.

The chain uses TRBV9 and TRBJ2-5; unclear D gene. The CDR3 runs to 13 residues. The germline gives CDR1 SGDLS, CDR2 YYNGEE. V was clipped by 1 base and J by 5 bases, with 9 bases between them. CDR3 nucleotides: TGTGCCAGCAGCGTACATCCTGAGGAGACCCAGTACTTC. Residues: CASSVHPEETQYF.

The V and J genes are TRBV5-1 and TRBJ1-1; D gene uncertain. Per the germline V gene, CDR1 is SGHRS and CDR2 is YFSETQ. With 3 bases removed from V and 1 base from J, the gap between germline ends came to 10 bases. The CDR3 spans 14 residues. The CDR3 DNA reads TGCGCCAGCAGCTCCTTCCTGGCGAACACTGAAGCTTTCTTT. It is translated as CASSSFLANTEAFF.

The rearrangement links TRBV18 to TRBJ2-6; D is possibly TRBD2 (6 bases). This CDR3 has 16 residues. Per germline, CDR1 KGHSH and CDR2 LQKENI. V was pared by 2 bases and J by 4 bases, with 12 bases between. Here the CDR3 DNA reads TGTGCCAGCTCACCAGCCTCGGGGGTAGGGGCCAACGTCCTGACTTTC. It specifies CASSPASGVGANVLTF.

The V gene is TRBV5-1, the J gene TRBJ2-5; the D gene could be TRBD1 or TRBD2 (5 bases each). The germline V and J ends were trimmed by 4 bases and 2 bases, with 9 bases remaining between them. The CDR3 is 13 residues long. Germline loops: CDR1 SGHRS, CDR2 YFSETQ. The CDR3 nucleotides are TGCGCCAGCAGCAAGGGACCTCAAGAGACCCAGTACTTC. Translated: CASSKGPQETQYF.

The chain is built from TRBV5-1 and TRBJ2-1; D is undetermined. CDR1 SGHRS and CDR2 YFSETQ come from the germline V gene. CDR3 size: 13 residues. Trimming shortened V by 4 bases and J by 7 bases, and 12 bases separated the two germline ends. CDR3 coding DNA: TGCGCCAGCAGCCTCGGATTTAGGAATGAGCAGTTCTTC. Protein sequence: CASSLGFRNEQFF.

This chain links TRBV7-2 with TRBJ2-1; weak D call: TRBD1 (7 bases). This CDR3 comprises 15 residues. Germline V CDR1 and CDR2: SGHTA, FQGNSA. The germline V and J ends were trimmed by 5 bases and 4 bases, with 15 bases remaining between them. CDR3 in DNA: TGTGCCAGCAGCGAGGGGGCGGGAAGGTACAATGAGCAGTTCTTC. Translation: CASSEGAGRYNEQFF.

V gene TRBV6-1 combines with J gene TRBJ1-2; unclear D gene. The germline V gene encodes CDR1 MNHNS and CDR2 SASEGT. V lost 1 base and J lost 4, with 7 bases in between. The CDR3 spans 13 residues. The CDR3 loop is CASSEGESYGYTF. CDR3 in DNA: TGTGCCAGCAGTGAAGGGGAGTCCTATGGCTACACCTTC.

The V call is TRBV29-1, the J call TRBJ2-2; 8 bases match TRBD1. Germline V lookup: CDR1 SQVTM, CDR2 ANQGSEA. V lost 4 bases, J lost 4 bases, and 8 bases stayed unmatched. The CDR3 extends over 15 amino acids. CDR3 amino acids: CSVVPGQAPTGELFF. Here the CDR3 DNA reads TGCAGCGTTGTGCCGGGACAGGCTCCCACCGGGGAGCTGTTTTTT.

On this clone itself: Additional DNA sequences in this sample encode the identical CDR3. The chain joins TRBV5-5 to TRBJ1-2; D call uncertain. This CDR3 is built from 12 residues. Germline CDR1 reads SGHKS; CDR2 reads YYEKEE (reference sequence). With 0 bases removed from V and 1 base from J, the gap between germline ends came to 1 base. CDR3 loop: CASSLDNYGYTF. The CDR3 region has the DNA TGTGCCAGCAGCTTGGATAACTATGGCTACACCTTC. Full variable domain (rest looked up from reference TRBV5-5 and TRBJ1-2): DAGVTQSPTHLIKTRGQQVTLRCSPISGHKSVSWYQQVLGQGPQFIFQYYEKEERGRGNFPDRFSARQFPNYSSELNVNALLLGDSALYLCASSLDNYGYTFGSGTRLTVV.

The rearrangement joins TRBV6-1 to TRBJ2-1, with D possibly being TRBD2 (5 bases). The CDR3 length is 14 residues. Trimming took 9 bases from V and 2 from J, leaving 14 bases between them. The germline V gene encodes CDR1 MNHNS and CDR2 SASEGT. The CDR3: CASTPTRTYNEQFF. The CDR3 DNA is TGTGCCAGTACACCAACTAGAACCTACAATGAGCAGTTCTTC.

V gene TRBV7-2 combines with J gene TRBJ1-2, with D uncertain. The germline gives CDR1 SGHTA, CDR2 FQGNSA. The CDR3 is made up of 17 amino acids. V lost 5 bases, J lost 10 bases, and 29 bases lay in between. CDR3 in amino acids: CASSERRTPGSAGDYTF. Written as DNA, the CDR3 is TGTGCCAGCAGCGAACGTCGGACGCCTGGCTCTGCGGGAGACTACACCTTC.

The rearrangement joins TRBV9 to TRBJ1-4, with TRBD1 identical over 8 bases. The V gene's germline CDR1 is SGDLS and CDR2 YYNGEE. J gave up 5 bases and V 4 bases, and 7 bases lay outside the gene matches. The CDR3 contains 15 residues. In nucleotides, the CDR3 is TGTGCCAGCAGCCCAGGGGGCCGAGAGAATGAAAAACTGTTTTTT. Protein sequence: CASSPGGRENEKLFF.

J is TRBJ1-1 and V is TRBV10-3, with D unclear. Between the trimmed V and J ends, which lost 0 bases and 1 base, there was a span of 9 bases. There are 15 residues in the CDR3. The V gene's germline CDR1 is ENHRY and CDR2 SYGVKD. CDR3: CAISESWGSNTEAFF. CDR3 nucleotide sequence: TGTGCCATCAGTGAGTCATGGGGTTCGAACACTGAAGCTTTCTTT.

This clone has only a few counts. Other DNA sequences within the sample encode an identical CDR3. V is TRBV7-9 and J is TRBJ1-1; D remains unclear. The CDR3 runs to 12 residues. Deletions cut 1 base from V and 3 bases from J, with 3 bases between. Germline loops: CDR1 SEHNR, CDR2 FQNEAQ (reference sequence). DNA for the CDR3: TGTGCCAGCAGCTTAGAATACACTGAAGCTTTCTTT. As protein: CASSLEYTEAFF.

This sequence joins TRBV4-3 and TRBJ2-3; D is perhaps TRBD1 (5 bases). Trimming left V 0 bases short and J 4 bases short, with 14 bases between. The CDR3 covers 16 residues. Germline CDR1 is LGHNA and CDR2 is YSLEER. The CDR3: CASSQDRAGLADTQYF. As DNA, the CDR3 is TGCGCCAGCAGCCAAGATCGTGCAGGGCTGGCAGATACGCAGTATTTT.

The chain uses TRBV30 and TRBJ2-7; D is perhaps TRBD1 (6 bases). CDR1 and CDR2 (germline): GTSNPN, SVGIG (reference sequence). V lost 0 bases to trimming and J lost 1 base, with 10 bases between them. This CDR3 spans 14 amino acids. CDR3 nucleotides: TGTGCCTGGAGTGTGGTTAGGGGGTCCTACGAGCAGTACTTC. Translated, it gives CAWSVVRGSYEQYF.

This chain connects TRBV5-4 to TRBJ1-1; D gene uncertain. The germline V gene encodes CDR1 SGHNT and CDR2 YYREEE (reference sequence). The CDR3 is 13 amino acids. Deletions cut 4 bases from V and 7 bases from J, with 14 bases between. The CDR3 loop reads CASSILPGIEAFF. As DNA, the CDR3 is TGTGCCAGCAGCATATTACCGGGGATTGAAGCTTTCTTT.

This chain joins TRBV27 and TRBJ1-1; no clear D gene. CDR1 is MNHEY and CDR2 is SMNVEV in the germline V gene (reference sequence). This CDR3 has 13 amino acids. V shed 6 bases and J shed 1 base, with 9 bases lying between them. This CDR3 reads CASRTMGNTEAFF. CDR3 bases: TGTGCCAGCAGGACTATGGGGAACACTGAAGCTTTCTTT.

The gene calls are TRBV27 and TRBJ1-2; no firm D call. Looked up from germline, CDR1 is MNHEY and CDR2 is SMNVEV (reference sequence). The CDR3 has 15 residues. V was trimmed by 4 bases and J by 1 base, leaving 13 bases between them. The CDR3 DNA reads as TGTGCCAGCAGTTCGGGGATCTTTTATAACTATGGCTACACCTTC. This gives the protein CASSSGIFYNYGYTF.

In this sample, this clone turned up once. The CDR3 sequence is CASRAGTGSYEQYF. Here the CDR3 DNA reads TGTGCCAGCAGGGCTGGGACGGGCTCCTACGAGCAGTACTTC. This chain links TRBV27 with TRBJ2-7; D tentatively fits TRBD1 or TRBD2 (5 bases each). Looked up from germline, CDR1 is MNHEY and CDR2 is SMNVEV (reference sequence). The CDR3 contains 14 residues. Trimming left V 6 bases short and J 0 bases short, with 12 bases between.

This rearrangement joins TRBV27 to TRBJ1-5; 8 nucleotides agree with TRBD1. Germline assignment: CDR1 MNHEY and CDR2 SMNVEV (reference sequence). With V trimmed by 2 bases and J by 6 bases, 3 bases remained unmatched. The CDR3 totals 14 residues. The CDR3 DNA is TGTGCCAGCAGTTTAGAGGGGACAGGTCAGCCCCAGCATTTT. Translating gives CASSLEGTGQPQHF.

The J gene is TRBJ2-7, the V gene TRBV21-1; TRBD2, the D gene given by the table, was not confirmed from the DNA. TRBV21-1 is shown as a pseudogene. The CDR3 extends over 14 amino acids. The CDR3 region is CASPKRDFSYEQYF. CDR3 coding DNA: TGTGCCAGCCCCAAGCGGGATTTCTCCTACGAGCAGTACTTC.